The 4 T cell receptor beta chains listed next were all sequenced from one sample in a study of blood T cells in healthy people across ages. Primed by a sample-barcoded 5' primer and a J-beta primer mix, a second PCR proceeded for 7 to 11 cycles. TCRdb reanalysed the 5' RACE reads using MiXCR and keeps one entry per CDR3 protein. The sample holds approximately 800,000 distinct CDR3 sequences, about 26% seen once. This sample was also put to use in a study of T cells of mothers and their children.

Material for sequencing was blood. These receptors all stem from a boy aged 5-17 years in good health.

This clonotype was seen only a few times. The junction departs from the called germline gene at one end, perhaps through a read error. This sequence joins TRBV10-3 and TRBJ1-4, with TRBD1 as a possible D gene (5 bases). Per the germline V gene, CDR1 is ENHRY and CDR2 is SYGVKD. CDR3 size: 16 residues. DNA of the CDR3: TGTGCCATCAGTGACACCTCCGGGACCAGTAATGAAAAGCTGTTTTTT. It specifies CAISDTSGTSNEKLFF.

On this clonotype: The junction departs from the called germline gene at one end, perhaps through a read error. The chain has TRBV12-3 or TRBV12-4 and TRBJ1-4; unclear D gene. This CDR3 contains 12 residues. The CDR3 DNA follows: TGTGCCAGCAGTTTAGGAAATGAAAAACTGCTTTTT. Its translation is CASSLGNEKLLF.

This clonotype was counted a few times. CDR3 in DNA: TGTGCCACCAGCAGTCTCATGTTGAGGCTTAACACCGGGGAGCTGTTTTTT. Translated: CATSSLMLRLNTGELFF. The rearrangement links TRBV15 to TRBJ2-2; D call uncertain. Per germline, CDR1 LNHNV and CDR2 YYDKDF (reference sequence). This CDR3 region has 17 residues. V was pared by 3 bases and J by 2 bases, with 16 bases between.

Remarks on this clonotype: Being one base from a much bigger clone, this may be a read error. The chain's CDR3 is CSVGSSSGTDYEQYF. In DNA, the CDR3 is TGCAGTGTCGGGAGTTCTAGCGGGACCGACTACGAGCAGTACTTC. The chain couples TRBV20-1 to TRBJ2-7; 9 positions agree with TRBD2. Trimming took 7 bases from V and 3 from J; bases not matched to a gene: 13. The germline gives CDR1 DFQATT, CDR2 SNEGSKA (reference sequence). This CDR3 is 15 amino acids long.